This entry concerns a single T cell receptor (beta chain). The germline V gene has CDR1 SGHTA and CDR2 FQGNSA. This CDR3 spans 18 amino acids. V lost 2 bases and J 0 bases, leaving 20 bases between the germline ends. Some clones are missing from TCRdb's copy, which holds only in-frame ones; the method was immunoSEQ multiplex PCR. Of around 76,000 clones in the sample, around 90% were seen once. This sample is drawn from a study of technical replicates of blood from several donors. Sequencing input: T cells isolated from PBMCs. The origin of this receptor is a human donor in good health. The chain uses TRBV7-2 and TRBJ2-7, with a possible D match to TRBD2 (6 bases). Written as DNA, the CDR3 is TGTGCCAGCAGCTTATATTTCGGAGGGGTCACAGGCTCCTACGAGCAGTACTTC. It specifies CASSLYFGGVTGSYEQYF.